This T cell receptor (beta chain) originates from a study of cytomegalovirus exposure and HLA in healthy donors. Notes on the study in general: Most TCR sequences showed up rarely, but some public TCRs showed up in many donors. The likely origin of a cluster of highly shared sequence variants was a sequencing artifact.

PCR was performed using 60 Vbeta and 13 Jbeta primers. Some clones are missing from TCRdb's copy, which holds only in-frame ones; the method was immunoSEQ multiplex PCR. There are 110,000 to 150,000 clones in the sample; roughly 10% occur only once, and 1.8% lies in the top ten. For this clone: As yet, its antigen is unknown.

The germline gives CDR1 MDHEN, CDR2 SYDVKM. V shed 10 bases and J 3 bases; nucleotides not matched to a gene: 6. This CDR3 spans 13 amino acids. Sequencing was done on a sample of PBMCs. The V call is TRBV28, the J call TRBJ1-5; 7 bases map to TRBD1. This TCR came from a middle-aged man in good health and CMV-seronegative. CDR3 amino acids: CATNRGDNQPQHF. The CDR3 region has the DNA TGTGCCACCAACAGGGGAGACAATCAGCCCCAGCATTTT.